The clone carrying this T cell receptor beta chain was observed a few times. Each recovered donor of Cohort 3 presented with two negative PCRs, clearance, or symptom resolution. Assay: immunoSEQ multiplex PCR; the TCRdb copy retains only in-frame clones and omits some. The data hold approximately 260,000 clones, with around nine tenths observed a single time. Germline CDR1 and CDR2: LGHNA and YNFKEQ. Unmatched junction bases numbered 14, after V lost 5 bases and J lost 10 bases. The CDR3 is made up of 16 amino acids. The data are from a study of blood T cell repertoires in COVID-19. In the study overall: Sites in the United States, Italy and Spain provided acute and convalescent COVID-19 samples. In each case, the material was cDNA or gDNA derived from T cells, B-cell-depleted T cells, or PBMCs.

The material sequenced was PBMCs or T cells enriched from blood (not recorded which). The genes are TRBV4-2 and TRBJ1-1; 12 nucleotides agree with TRBD1. The receptor comes from a woman aged 18 to 35 who had recovered from COVID-19. CDR3 nucleotides: TGTGCCAGCAGCTCCTCCGGGACAGGGGGCAGTTTTATAGCTTTCTTT. Protein sequence: CASSSSGTGGSFIAFF.